A single sample is the source of the 19 T cell receptor beta chains below, sequenced in a study of blood T cell repertoires in COVID-19. The repertoire was sequenced with immunoSEQ multiplex PCR; TCRdb's copy has only in-frame clones and lacks some. The sample yields approximately 250,000 clones, 85% seen once. Sequenced material: peripheral blood. These receptors came from a woman aged 55-69 years with active or convalescent COVID-19.

This chain connects TRBV28 to TRBJ1-2; tentatively, D is TRBD1 (6 bases). This CDR3 region has 13 residues. The germline gives CDR1 MDHEN, CDR2 SYDVKM. V was trimmed by 2 bases and J by 6 bases, leaving 10 bases between them. The CDR3 DNA reads as TGTGCCAGCAGTTTAGCAGGGGCGGATGGCTACACCTTC. It translates to CASSLAGADGYTF.

This clone has just a few counts. This chain joins TRBV5-6 and TRBJ1-2; the match to TRBD1 covers 9 bases. Per germline, CDR1 SGHDT and CDR2 YYEEEE. Trimming took 2 bases from V and 8 from J; bases not matched to a gene: 4. This CDR3 is 13 amino acids long. The CDR3 nucleotides read TGTGCCAGCAGCTTACAGGGGGCGGAGGGCTACACCTTC. This encodes CASSLQGAEGYTF.

The chain combines TRBV3-1 (or the pseudogene TRBV3-2) with TRBJ2-1; D is perhaps TRBD1 (6 bases). The V end was cut by 0 bases, the J end by 4 bases, with 13 bases between. The CDR3 has 16 residues. The germline V gene encodes CDR1 LGHDT and CDR2 YNNKEL (reference sequence). The CDR3 nucleotides are TGTGCCAGCAGCCAAGATGTGGGACAACGTTACAATGAGCAGTTCTTC. Residues: CASSQDVGQRYNEQFF.

The rearrangement joins TRBV10-1 to TRBJ2-4, with TRBD2 as a possible D gene (6 bases). Germline CDR1 WNHNN, CDR2 SYGVQD (reference sequence). The V end lost 3 bases, the J end lost 3 bases, and 9 bases lay between the germline ends. This CDR3 spans 14 amino acids. The CDR3 DNA is TGCGCCAGCAGTGATGGAGGGAACAAAAACATTCAGTACTTC. Translation gives CASSDGGNKNIQYF.

The rearrangement uses TRBV5-1 and TRBJ2-2; unclear D gene. The length of the CDR3 is 16 residues. The ends were cut back, 2 bases at V and 7 bases at J, with 18 bases in the middle. Germline-derived CDR1 and CDR2 are SGHRS and YFSETQ. Here the CDR3 DNA reads TGCGCCAGCAGCTTAATCCCGGCCCTACGGAGCGGGGAGCTGTTTTTT. It specifies CASSLIPALRSGELFF.

This chain's CDR3 is CASRPDRGFQPQHF. The CDR3 region has the DNA TGTGCCAGCAGGCCTGACAGGGGGTTTCAGCCCCAGCATTTT. V usage is TRBV28 and J usage is TRBJ1-5; 9 nucleotides match TRBD1. This CDR3 contains 14 residues. V lost 6 bases, J lost 6 bases, and 6 bases stayed unmatched. Germline V gene data show CDR1 as MDHEN and CDR2 as SYDVKM.

The rearrangement links TRBV7-2 to TRBJ1-6; no firm D call. The ends were cut back, 4 bases at V and 7 bases at J, with 8 bases in the middle. The CDR3 sequence is 13 residues long. CDR1 SGHTA and CDR2 FQGNSA come from the germline V gene. CDR3 nucleotide sequence: TGTGCCAGCAGCTCACAAACAAATTCACCCCTCCACTTT. Residues: CASSSQTNSPLHF.

The genes are TRBV30 and TRBJ1-2; TRBD1 might be the D (5 bases). With 2 bases removed from V and 3 bases from J, the gap between germline ends came to 10 bases. The CDR3 sequence is 13 residues long. Germline-derived CDR1 and CDR2 are GTSNPN and SVGIG (reference sequence). CDR3 sequence: CAWSKTAYYGYTF. The CDR3 DNA is TGTGCCTGGAGTAAGACAGCCTACTATGGCTACACCTTC.

Remarks on this clone: Other DNA variants within this sample encode the same CDR3. The rearrangement links TRBV14 to TRBJ1-1, with unresolved D. The V gene's germline CDR1 is SGHDN and CDR2 FVKESK. This CDR3 contains 13 residues. V lost 4 bases to trimming and J lost 0 bases, with 6 bases between them. The CDR3 region is CASSPSVNTEAFF. CDR3 bases: TGTGCCAGCAGCCCATCGGTGAACACTGAAGCTTTCTTT.

This clone was seen a handful of times. The chain is built from TRBV21-1 and TRBJ2-2; the D call TRBD2 from the table was never checked on the DNA. TRBV21-1 is shown as a pseudogene. The CDR3 runs to 19 residues. The CDR3 sequence: CASSKRRIRRANETGELFF. The DNA for the CDR3 is TGTGCCAGCAGCAAACGCCGAATTCGACGAGCGAATGAAACCGGGGAGCTGTTTTTT.

The J gene is TRBJ2-7, the V gene TRBV6-2 or TRBV6-3, with TRBD2 identical over 13 bases. This CDR3 has 16 amino acids. Trimming cost V 5 bases and J 7 bases; bases outside gene matches: 11. Germline V gene sequence: CDR1 MNHEY, CDR2 SVGEGT. Here the CDR3 reads CASSPGTSGAPREQYF. The CDR3 DNA sequence: TGTGCCAGCAGTCCCGGGACTAGCGGGGCCCCCCGGGAGCAGTACTTC.

The rearrangement uses TRBV19 and TRBJ2-2, with a weak D call TRBD2 (5 bases). Trimming took off 7 bases at V and 3 bases at J, with 15 bases between the two ends. This CDR3 has 15 amino acids. Germline V CDR1 and CDR2: LNHDA, SQIVND (reference sequence). CDR3 DNA: TGTGCCAGTACCCGGGGATCCGGAGACACCGGGGAGCTGTTTTTT. Amino acid sequence: CASTRGSGDTGELFF.

J is TRBJ2-7 and V is TRBV6-1; D may be TRBD2 (5 bases). The V and J ends lost 1 base and 2 bases respectively, with 9 bases between them. CDR1 MNHNS and CDR2 SASEGT come from the germline V gene. The CDR3 has 14 residues. The CDR3 nucleotides read TGTGCCAGCAGTGAAGGAGGGCCACCCTACGAGCAGTACTTC. Translation gives CASSEGGPPYEQYF.

The V call is TRBV9, the J call TRBJ2-7, with 8 bases matching TRBD1. In germline, CDR1 is SGDLS, CDR2 YYNGEE. This CDR3 has 15 residues. V trimming: 0 bases; J trimming: 1 base; junction bases outside the gene matches: 3. The CDR3 reads CASSVGTGPSYEQYF. As DNA, the CDR3 is TGTGCCAGCAGCGTAGGGACAGGGCCTTCCTACGAGCAGTACTTC.

This chain connects TRBV30 to TRBJ1-4; D call uncertain. From germline, CDR1 is GTSNPN and CDR2 SVGIG (reference sequence). The CDR3 runs 15 residues. The V gene lost 3 bases and the J gene lost 8 bases, with 19 bases spanning the gap. CDR3 protein: CAWSPKRAAVEKLFF. For the CDR3, the DNA is TGTGCCTGGAGCCCTAAGAGAGCTGCCGTGGAAAAACTGTTTTTT.

This clone was recorded only once. The rearrangement links TRBV7-9 to TRBJ2-1, with D possibly matching TRBD2 (6 bases). This CDR3 contains 15 residues. The germline V gene encodes CDR1 SEHNR and CDR2 FQNEAQ (reference sequence). V was trimmed by 5 bases and J by 0 bases, leaving 11 bases between them. In DNA, the CDR3 is TGTGCCAGCAGCCAAGACGGGAGCTCCTACAATGAGCAGTTCTTC. Protein: CASSQDGSSYNEQFF.

The V gene is TRBV6-5, the J gene TRBJ2-7, with a weak D call TRBD2 (6 bases). The CDR3 spans 12 residues. Germline loops: CDR1 MNHEY, CDR2 SVGAGI. V lost 4 bases and J lost 4, with 8 bases in between. The CDR3 protein is CASSWGLYEQYV. For the CDR3, the DNA is TGTGCCAGCAGTTGGGGACTTTACGAGCAGTACGTC.

In its sample, this clone was seen once. The rearrangement joins TRBV2 to TRBJ1-2; no definite D call. Germline CDR1 reads SNHLY; CDR2 reads FYNNEI. Trimming stripped 2 bases from V and 2 bases from J, with 6 bases between. The CDR3 totals 13 residues. This CDR3 reads CASSEQANYGYTF. CDR3 sequence (DNA): TGTGCCAGCAGTGAACAGGCGAACTATGGCTACACCTTC.

The V call is TRBV6-6, the J call TRBJ2-3, with a tentative D call TRBD1 (6 bases). Germline V gene sequence: CDR1 MNHNY, CDR2 SVGAGI (reference sequence). This CDR3 region has 14 residues. V was cut by 4 bases and J by 4 bases, with 12 bases left in between. The CDR3 DNA sequence: TGTGCCAGCAGTTTCCAGGGGACGGCAGATACGCAGTATTTT. Protein: CASSFQGTADTQYF.